The rows below give T cell receptor beta chains drawn from one sample of a study of T-cell reconstitution after alpha-beta-depleted transplantation in children. One entry per CDR3 protein results from TCRdb running MiXCR on the PCR reads. The sample yields a few hundred thousand distinct CDR3 sequences, around 10% seen once. Sample: PBMCs from the stem cell graft donor, taken from the stem cell graft. All receptors derive from a human donor who donated a stem cell graft to a child with acute lymphoblastic leukemia. Both conserved end residues are part of each CDR3. The order of the fields is clone size, J gene, V gene, D gene, CDR3 DNA, CDR3 protein. D genes are given only for firm matches. Expanded clones get a size class; other rows say once, few or many, or leave the size out.

size: NA
J: TRBJ1-2
V: TRBV11-2
D: TRBD1
DNA: TGTGCCAGCAGCAGAAAAAGCCCCCCGGGACAGACATCGAACTATGGCTACACCTTC
CDR3: CASSRKSPPGQTSNYGYTF

size: many
J: TRBJ2-5
V: TRBV20-1
D: TRBD2
DNA: TGCAGTGCACCTTCGAGCGGGGGGGGACAAGAGACCCAGTACTTC
CDR3: CSAPSSGGGQETQYF

size: few
J: TRBJ1-2
V: TRBV2
D: NA
DNA: TGTGCCAGCAGGGACAGCGGTTTGGGCGTCTACACCTTC
CDR3: CASRDSGLGVYTF

size: many
J: TRBJ2-7
V: TRBV5-6
D: TRBD2
DNA: TGTGCCAGCAGCAGGCTAGCGGGAGGGCTTAAGCAGTACTTC
CDR3: CASSRLAGGLKQYF

size: NA
J: TRBJ2-1
V: TRBV20-1
D: NA
DNA: TGCAGTGCTAGAGAACCCATCCTCTACAATGAGCAGTTCTTC
CDR3: CSAREPILYNEQFF

size: few
J: TRBJ2-3
V: TRBV5-1
D: NA
DNA: TGCGCCAGCAGGCCATACGCTAGCACAGATACGCAGTATTTT
CDR3: CASRPYASTDTQYF

size: many
J: TRBJ2-6
V: TRBV10-2
D: TRBD1
DNA: TGCGCCAGCTCTGACAGGGCCGGGACTGGGGCCAACGTCCTGACTTTC
CDR3: CASSDRAGTGANVLTF

size: few
J: TRBJ2-3
V: TRBV9
D: TRBD1
DNA: TGTGCCAGCAGCGTAGTAAGTGGGACAGTAGGGGATACGCAGTATTTT
CDR3: CASSVVSGTVGDTQYF

size: few
J: TRBJ2-5
V: TRBV2
D: TRBD1
DNA: TGTGCCAGCAGAGACAGGGTCGGCGAGACCCAGTACTTC
CDR3: CASRDRVGETQYF

size: NA
J: TRBJ2-2
V: TRBV29-1
D: NA
DNA: TGCAGCGGACACCACACCGGGGAGCTGTTTTTT
CDR3: CSGHHTGELFF

size: few
J: TRBJ2-1
V: TRBV6-2/TRBV6-3
D: NA
DNA: TGTGCCAGCGATCAGGATCACCAACCCAGGGATGAGCAGTTCTTC
CDR3: CASDQDHQPRDEQFF

size: NA
J: TRBJ1-1
V: TRBV6-5
D: NA
DNA: TGTGCCAGCAGTTACTCTCTCCAGGGGAAGGCTGAAGCTTTCTTT
CDR3: CASSYSLQGKAEAFF

size: few
J: TRBJ1-2
V: TRBV7-9
D: TRBD1
DNA: TGTGCCAGCAGCTCTGAACTCGGGACAGCCACCTTCTATGGCTACACCTTC
CDR3: CASSSELGTATFYGYTF

size: NA
J: TRBJ1-1
V: TRBV6-5
D: NA
DNA: TGTGCCAGCAGTTACGAGGGCCGGGTTAACACTGAAGCTTTCTTT
CDR3: CASSYEGRVNTEAFF

size: many
J: TRBJ2-2
V: TRBV27
D: NA
DNA: TGTGCCAGCAGTTTAGGTCTAGCGGTAGGGGGGGCCACCGGGGAGCTGTTTTTT
CDR3: CASSLGLAVGGATGELFF

size: many
J: TRBJ1-3
V: TRBV29-1
D: NA
DNA: TGCAGCGCCCTGACAGCGAACAGCTCTGGAAACACCATATATTTT
CDR3: CSALTANSSGNTIYF

size: few
J: TRBJ1-1
V: TRBV7-9
D: NA
DNA: TGTGCCAGCAGCTTAGTCTGGCGCGGGAACACTGAAGCTTTCTTT
CDR3: CASSLVWRGNTEAFF

size: many
J: TRBJ2-1
V: TRBV10-1
D: NA
DNA: TGCGCCAGCAGTTTACTACAGGGCTCTGGGAATGAGCAGTTCTTC
CDR3: CASSLLQGSGNEQFF

size: NA
J: TRBJ2-1
V: TRBV7-9
D: TRBD1
DNA: TGTGCCAGCAGCTCGCAGGGGGCCCGGGGGAATGAGCAGTTCTTC
CDR3: CASSSQGARGNEQFF

size: few
J: TRBJ2-2
V: TRBV4-1
D: TRBD2
DNA: TGCGCCAGCAGCCAAGATGTGGTAGCGGGGGGCCTATCGAACACCGGGGAGCTGTTTTTT
CDR3: CASSQDVVAGGLSNTGELFF

size: few
J: TRBJ1-2
V: TRBV6-4
D: TRBD1
DNA: TGTGCCATCGAGGACAGGGTAGTATACGAGGCTAACTATGGCTACACCTTC
CDR3: CAIEDRVVYEANYGYTF

size: few
J: TRBJ2-3
V: TRBV4-3
D: TRBD2
DNA: TGCGCCAGCAGCCAAGCCGGGGGGTCGGAGACGCAGTATTTT
CDR3: CASSQAGGSETQYF